This T cell receptor (beta chain) comes out of a study of cytomegalovirus exposure and HLA in healthy donors. Study-wide background: The platform used for the roughly 120 validation repertoires matched that of the approximately 670 first-cohort repertoires, a later analysis reported.

As to this clone: Its specificity is not known.

The table came from immunoSEQ multiplex PCR; TCRdb's copy has only in-frame clones and leaves some out. The sample includes approximately 65,000 clones, over 90% of them seen just once. CDR1 and CDR2 from the germline V gene are SGHRS and YFSETQ. V was clipped by 0 bases and J by 2 bases; unmatched bases: 11. The CDR3 is 18 amino acids. Whole-study results and caveats: It was reportedly the case that the classifier diagnosed cytomegalovirus status with high specificity and sensitivity.

Separate from the approximately 700-subject first cohort was the approximately 120-subject validation cohort, to which the donors belonged. The sequenced sample was PBMCs. This TCR was recovered from a woman aged 18-29 years in good health and CMV-seropositive. The rearrangement joins TRBV5-1 to TRBJ2-3; 8 bases map to TRBD2. The CDR3 sequence is CASSLGNPGGPLTDTQYF. Here the CDR3 DNA reads TGCGCCAGCAGCTTGGGTAATCCGGGAGGGCCCCTCACAGATACGCAGTATTTT.